These 8 T cell receptor beta chains share one sample of origin, sequenced in a study of cytomegalovirus exposure and HLA in healthy donors. Primers for the PCR totalled 60 Vbeta and 13 Jbeta. Measured with immunoSEQ multiplex PCR; TCRdb has only the in-frame clones, and not every one. The data hold approximately 150,000 clones, with 75% to 80% observed a single time. The sequenced sample was PBMCs. The receptors stem from a male donor in good health and CMV-seronegative.

This rearrangement joins TRBV19 to TRBJ2-1, with 8 bases fitting TRBD2. The CDR3 has 18 amino acids. CDR1 and CDR2 (germline): LNHDA, SQIVND (reference sequence). The V segment lost 3 bases and the J segment 4 bases; nucleotides outside the gene matches: 14. The CDR3: CASSILTEAGASYNEQFF. In DNA, the CDR3 is TGTGCCAGTAGTATCCTAACCGAAGCGGGAGCAAGTTACAATGAGCAGTTCTTC.

V and J are TRBV7-9 and TRBJ1-2; D gene uncertain. The CDR3 totals 14 residues. Germline lookup yields CDR1 SEHNR and CDR2 FQNEAQ (reference sequence). Trimming took off 4 bases at V and 5 bases at J, with 14 bases between the two ends. Here the CDR3 DNA reads TGTGCCAGCAGCTCCTCCGAAGGAGGGTATGGCTACACCTTC. Translating gives CASSSSEGGYGYTF. The whole variable domain, filled in from reference TRBV7-9 and TRBJ1-2, reads DTGVSQNPRHKITKRGQNVTFRCDPISEHNRLYWYRQTLGQGPEFLTYFQNEAQLEKSRLLSDRFSAERPKGSFSTLEIQRTEQGDSAMYLCASSSSEGGYGYTFGSGTRLTVV.

This clone has more than one count but fewer than ten. V and J are TRBV7-9 and TRBJ2-7; no clear D gene. Germline loops: CDR1 SEHNR, CDR2 FQNEAQ (reference sequence). Trimming stripped 2 bases from V and 6 bases from J, with 11 bases between. The CDR3 runs 13 residues. Here the CDR3 DNA reads TGTGCCAGCAGCTTAATCGGGTATTCCGAGCAGTACTTC. Residues: CASSLIGYSEQYF. The complete variable domain, with remaining parts taken from reference TRBV7-9 and TRBJ2-7, reads DTGVSQNPRHKITKRGQNVTFRCDPISEHNRLYWYRQTLGQGPEFLTYFQNEAQLEKSRLLSDRFSAERPKGSFSTLEIQRTEQGDSAMYLCASSLIGYSEQYFGPGTRLTVT.

This chain joins TRBV27 and TRBJ2-1, with a tentative D call TRBD2 (5 bases). With 4 bases removed from V and 8 bases from J, the gap between germline ends came to 12 bases. The CDR3 consists of 13 residues. CDR1 and CDR2 (germline): MNHEY, SMNVEV (reference sequence). CDR3 sequence: CASSSPGWDEQFF. The CDR3 DNA reads as TGTGCCAGCAGTTCGCCGGGGTGGGATGAGCAGTTCTTC.

The chain is built from TRBV9 and TRBJ2-3; 8 positions match TRBD2. Losses at the gene ends were 3 bases for V and 1 base for J; bases not matched to a gene: 13. CDR3 length: 18 residues. The germline CDR1 and CDR2 sequences are SGDLS and YYNGEE. CDR3 DNA: TGTGCCAGCAGCGCTCGAACGGGACTAGGTCTCGGCACAGATACGCAGTATTTT. Encoded protein: CASSARTGLGLGTDTQYF.

The rearrangement uses TRBV5-4 and TRBJ1-2, with 7 bases fitting TRBD1. Germline lookup yields CDR1 SGHNT and CDR2 YYREEE (reference sequence). V lost 1 base and J lost 8; bases outside the gene matches: 14. The CDR3 spans 16 residues. CDR3: CASSLRVDRVGGGYTF. CDR3 DNA sequence: TGTGCCAGCAGCTTGAGAGTCGACAGGGTCGGTGGAGGCTACACCTTC.

The chain joins TRBV5-1 to TRBJ2-1, with D possibly TRBD2 on 6 matching bases. Germline assignment: CDR1 SGHRS and CDR2 YFSETQ. This CDR3 has 18 residues. V was cut by 5 bases and J by 9 bases, with 30 bases left in between. The CDR3 DNA reads as TGCGCCAGCAGTAGGCTGCCCGCGGGGCTAGCGAGTTCGGGTGAGCAGTTCTTC. Translation gives CASSRLPAGLASSGEQFF.

The chain combines TRBV5-1 with TRBJ1-3, with a tentative D call TRBD1 (5 bases). This CDR3 region has 16 residues. The germline V and J ends were trimmed by 4 bases and 0 bases, with 14 bases remaining between them. CDR1 is SGHRS and CDR2 is YFSETQ in the germline V gene. The CDR3 loop reads CASSNRTAYSGNTIYF. The CDR3 DNA reads TGCGCCAGCAGCAACAGGACGGCGTACTCTGGAAACACCATATATTTT.